Shown below are 10 T cell receptor beta chains from a single sample sequenced in a study of blood T cell repertoires in COVID-19. TCRdb's table, derived via immunoSEQ multiplex PCR, lists solely in-frame clones and lacks some. The sample consists of around 100,000 clones, 84% of them appearing once. The sequenced sample was peripheral blood. These receptors were obtained from a human donor in a cohort sampled during active COVID-19.

The V and J genes are TRBV27 and TRBJ2-7; TRBD2 matches 11 bases. This CDR3 is 17 amino acids long. CDR1 is MNHEY and CDR2 is SMNVEV in the germline V gene (reference sequence). Germline trimming cut 6 bases from V and 2 bases from J; bases unmatched to any gene: 12. CDR3 sequence: CASRRDLLAGGAYEQYF. The CDR3 bases are TGTGCCAGCAGACGGGACCTCCTAGCGGGGGGCGCCTACGAGCAGTACTTC.

The chain employs TRBV2 and TRBJ1-1, with D perhaps matching TRBD1 (6 bases). CDR1 is SNHLY and CDR2 is FYNNEI in the germline V gene. This CDR3 is built from 14 residues. Trimming left V 6 bases short and J 0 bases short, with 11 bases between. CDR3 residues: CASSRDTVNTEAFF. DNA of the CDR3: TGTGCCAGCAGCCGGGACACCGTGAACACTGAAGCTTTCTTT.

The CDR3 bases are TGTGCCAGCAGCTTAGGACGTTTAGGGGTATCGCAGTATTTT. This translates into CASSLGRLGVSQYF. The J gene is TRBJ2-3, the V gene TRBV7-2; D may be TRBD1 (5 bases). This CDR3 spans 14 amino acids. With 1 base removed from V and 10 bases from J, the gap between germline ends came to 15 bases. Germline V gene data show CDR1 as SGHTA and CDR2 as FQGNSA.

The chain combines TRBV6-1 with TRBJ2-7, with a weak D call TRBD2 (6 bases). Trimming took off 1 base at V and 2 bases at J, with 9 bases between the two ends. This CDR3 has 14 amino acids. CDR1 and CDR2 (germline): MNHNS, SASEGT. CDR3 loop: CASSEVSSAYEQYF. The CDR3 DNA reads TGTGCCAGCAGTGAAGTTTCTAGCGCCTACGAGCAGTACTTC.

The chain uses TRBV20-1 and TRBJ2-7; D gene uncertain. There are 12 residues in the CDR3. Between the trimmed V and J ends, which lost 6 bases and 0 bases, there was a span of 9 bases. CDR1 and CDR2 (germline): DFQATT, SNEGSKA (reference sequence). In DNA form, the CDR3 reads TGCAGTGCGAGTAAGAGCTCCTACGAGCAGTACTTC. Translation: CSASKSSYEQYF.

This clone was seen at least ten times. This chain connects TRBV7-8 to TRBJ1-1; a possible D gene is TRBD1 (5 bases). CDR3 length: 16 residues. V was clipped by 5 bases and J by 10 bases, with 26 bases between them. CDR1 and CDR2 from the germline V gene are SGHVS and FQNEAQ. CDR3 loop: CASSPSGGVVGQGAFF. Written as DNA, the CDR3 is TGTGCCAGCAGCCCCTCGGGGGGGGTCGTGGGGCAAGGAGCTTTCTTT.

This chain connects TRBV19 to TRBJ1-1; D is perhaps TRBD1 (5 bases). Germline V gene lookup returns CDR1 LNHDA and CDR2 SQIVND (reference sequence). V lost 3 bases to trimming and J lost 0 bases, with 11 bases between them. The CDR3 runs 15 residues. CDR3 in DNA: TGTGCCAGTAGTATCGAAGGACAAATGAACACTGAAGCTTTCTTT. This sequence encodes CASSIEGQMNTEAFF.

This chain links TRBV6-4 with TRBJ1-1; the D gene is possibly TRBD1 (6 bases). V was cut by 0 bases and J by 4 bases, with 6 bases left in between. Germline V lookup: CDR1 MRHNA, CDR2 SNTAGT. There are 13 residues in the CDR3. DNA for the CDR3: TGTGCCAGCAGTGACTCAGGGGGCACTGAAGCTTTCTTT. It is translated as CASSDSGGTEAFF.

V usage is TRBV18 and J usage is TRBJ2-1; 8 bases line up with TRBD2. Germline V gene sequence: CDR1 KGHSH, CDR2 LQKENI. The CDR3 contains 15 residues. Trimming removed 0 bases from V and 9 bases from J; junction bases left unmatched: 7. DNA for the CDR3: TGTGCCAGCTCACCACCCGGGACTAGGGCATCTGAGCAGTTCTTC. Residues: CASSPPGTRASEQFF.

The V call is TRBV11-3, the J call TRBJ2-3, with no clear D. Trimming removed 4 bases from V and 4 bases from J, with 9 bases in between. This CDR3 is 13 amino acids long. CDR1 and CDR2 from the germline V gene are SGHNT and YENEEA. In DNA, the CDR3 is TGTGCCAGCAGCTCCCCCGACTCAGATACGCAGTATTTT. Amino acid sequence: CASSSPDSDTQYF.